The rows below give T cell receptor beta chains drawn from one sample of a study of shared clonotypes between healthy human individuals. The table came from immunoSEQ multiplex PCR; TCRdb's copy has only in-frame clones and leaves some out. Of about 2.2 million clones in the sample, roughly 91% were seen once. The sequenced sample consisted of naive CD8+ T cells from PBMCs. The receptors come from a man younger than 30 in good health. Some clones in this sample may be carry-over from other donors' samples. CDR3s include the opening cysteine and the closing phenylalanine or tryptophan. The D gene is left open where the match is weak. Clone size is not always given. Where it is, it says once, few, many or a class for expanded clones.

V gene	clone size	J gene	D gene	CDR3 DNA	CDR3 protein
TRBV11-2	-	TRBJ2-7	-	TGTGCCAGCAGCTTAGGTGTCAGTTTCTCCTACGAGCAGTACTTC	CASSLGVSFSYEQYF
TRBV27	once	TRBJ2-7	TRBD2	TGTGCCAGCAGTTTAAGCGGGAGATCGTACGAGCAGTACTTC	CASSLSGRSYEQYF
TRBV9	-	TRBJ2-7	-	TGTGCCAGCAGCTCCGACGGTGGGGTGGCCGAGCAGTACTTC	CASSSDGGVAEQYF
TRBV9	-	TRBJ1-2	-	TGTGCCAGCAGCGTAGGGGGGGATGGCTACACCTTC	CASSVGGDGYTF
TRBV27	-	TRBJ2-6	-	TGTGCCAGCAGTTTTCAGGGGCCCTCTGGGGCCAACGTCCTGACTTTC	CASSFQGPSGANVLTF
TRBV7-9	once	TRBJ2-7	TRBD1	TGTGCCAGCAGCTCCCGGGACAGGGCCCCCTACGAGCAGTACTTC	CASSSRDRAPYEQYF
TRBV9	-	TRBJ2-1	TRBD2	TGTGCCAGCAGTGATGGGGGGGAGTCCTACAATGAGCAGTTCTTC	CASSDGGESYNEQFF
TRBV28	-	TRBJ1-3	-	TGTGCCAGCAGTTTTCAAGGGGGTGGAAACACCATATATTTT	CASSFQGGGNTIYF
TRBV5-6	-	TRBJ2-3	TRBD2	TGTGCCAGCAGCTTTCGGCGGGAGTGGCAGGATACGCAGTATTTT	CASSFRREWQDTQYF
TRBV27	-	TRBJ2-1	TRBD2	TGTGCCAGCAGTTTACTAGCGGGAGGGCCATACAATGAGCAGTTCTTC	CASSLLAGGPYNEQFF
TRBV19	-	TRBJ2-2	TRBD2	TGTGCCAGAGATGGGACTAGCGGGAGGACCGGGGAGCTGTTTTTT	CARDGTSGRTGELFF
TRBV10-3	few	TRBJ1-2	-	TGTGCCATCAGTGATTCCAGGGGTGCGGACTCTGGCTACACCTTC	CAISDSRGADSGYTF
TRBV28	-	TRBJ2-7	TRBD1	TGTGCCAGCAGTTTCGGGACAGGTGGGGACGAGCAGTACTTC	CASSFGTGGDEQYF
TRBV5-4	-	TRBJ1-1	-	TGTGCCAGCAGCCAGGGTGGGGAGAACACTGAAGCTTTCTTT	CASSQGGENTEAFF
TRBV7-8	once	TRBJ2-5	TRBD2	TGTGCCAGCAGCTGGCGAGCGGGAGGGGAAGAGACCCAGTACTTC	CASSWRAGGEETQYF
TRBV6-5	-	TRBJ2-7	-	TGTGCCAGCAGTTACTCGACTGGCCAAGCGCTCTACGAGCAGTACTTC	CASSYSTGQALYEQYF
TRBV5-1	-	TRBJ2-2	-	TGCGCCAGCAGCTTCCTTTTTCGGGGGACCACCGGGGAGCTGTTTTTT	CASSFLFRGTTGELFF
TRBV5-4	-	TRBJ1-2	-	TGTGCCAGCAGCGCCTCTTCAGCTGGCTACACCTTC	CASSASSAGYTF
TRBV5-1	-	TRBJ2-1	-	TGCGCCAGCAGCTTCGCGGGGATCGGGTACAATGAGCAGTTCTTC	CASSFAGIGYNEQFF
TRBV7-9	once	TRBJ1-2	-	TGTGCCAGCAGCTTCGACAGAAGACCTAACTATGGCTACACCTTC	CASSFDRRPNYGYTF
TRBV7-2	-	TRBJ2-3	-	TGTGCCAGCAGCTCTCGACTGCAAATGGGGGCAGATACGCAGTATTTT	CASSSRLQMGADTQYF
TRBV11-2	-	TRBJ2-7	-	TGTGCCAGCAGCCCCGACTCAGGGCGGCGCCACGAGCAGTACTTC	CASSPDSGRRHEQYF
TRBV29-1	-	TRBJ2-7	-	TGCAGCGTTGAACCCGACTCGACCTCCTACGAGCAGTACTTC	CSVEPDSTSYEQYF
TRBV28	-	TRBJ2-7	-	TGTGCCAGCAGTTTCATTAGTGACTACGAGCAGTACTTC	CASSFISDYEQYF
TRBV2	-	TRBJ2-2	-	TGTGCCAGCAGTGAAAGCTCCCTGAACACCGGGGAGCTGTTTTTT	CASSESSLNTGELFF
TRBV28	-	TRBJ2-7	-	TGTGCCAGCACCCTCAAGTTGGACTATACCTACGAGCAGTACTTC	CASTLKLDYTYEQYF
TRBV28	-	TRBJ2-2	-	TGTGCCAGCAGTCTCGTTAGGAACACCGGGGAGCTGTTTTTT	CASSLVRNTGELFF
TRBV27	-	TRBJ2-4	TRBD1	TGTGCCAGCAGTCCAAGGACAGGGGGAAACATTCAGTACTTC	CASSPRTGGNIQYF
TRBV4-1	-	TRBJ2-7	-	TGCGCCAGCAGCCAAGTTCGACTAGTCGGGTCCGAGCAGTACTTC	CASSQVRLVGSEQYF
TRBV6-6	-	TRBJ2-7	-	TGTGCCAGCAGTTACTCGGGGTCCCCCCTCGAGCAGTACTTC	CASSYSGSPLEQYF
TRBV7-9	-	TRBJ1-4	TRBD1	TGTGCCAACGACAGGGATAATGAAAAACTGTTTTTT	CANDRDNEKLFF
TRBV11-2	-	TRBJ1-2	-	TGTGCCAGCAGCTTTTCAGGGGTCTATGGCTACACCTTC	CASSFSGVYGYTF
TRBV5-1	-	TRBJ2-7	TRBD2	TGCGCCAGCAGCTTTAACGGGAGGCCCTACGAGCAGTACTTC	CASSFNGRPYEQYF
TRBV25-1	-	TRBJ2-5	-	TGTGCCAGCCACAAAGGGGAGACCCAGTACTTC	CASHKGETQYF
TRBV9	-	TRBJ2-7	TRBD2	TGTGCCAGCAGCGATGGGCTAGCGGGACCCTACGAGCAGTACTTC	CASSDGLAGPYEQYF
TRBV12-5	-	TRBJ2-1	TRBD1	TGTGCTAGTGCATGGGACAGAAACTACAATGAGCAGTTCTTC	CASAWDRNYNEQFF
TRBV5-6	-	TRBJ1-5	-	TGTGCCAGCAGCTTCGGGACATCCAATCAGCCCCAGCATTTT	CASSFGTSNQPQHF